The 17 T cell receptor beta chains listed next were all sequenced from one sample in a study of cytomegalovirus exposure and HLA in healthy donors. In the PCR, 60 Vbeta and 13 Jbeta primers were used. Measured with immunoSEQ multiplex PCR; TCRdb has only the in-frame clones, and not every one. The data contain roughly 180,000 clones, around three quarters of them singletons. The sequenced sample consisted of PBMCs. These receptors came from a woman aged 25 to 39 in good health and CMV-seronegative.

V usage is TRBV7-8 and J usage is TRBJ1-4; the D is unclear. Trimming removed 1 base at V and 4 bases at J, with 10 bases between. The CDR3 spans 15 residues. Germline V gene data show CDR1 as SGHVS and CDR2 as FQNEAQ. CDR3 nucleotides: TGTGCCAGCAGCTTAGGGGCAGATAGTAATGAAAAACTGTTTTTT. It specifies CASSLGADSNEKLFF.

The chain is built from TRBV7-8 and TRBJ2-6; TRBD2 might be the D (6 bases). Trimming removed 5 bases at V and 2 bases at J, with 10 bases between. This CDR3 has 15 amino acids. Germline CDR1 SGHVS, CDR2 FQNEAQ. The CDR3 loop reads CASSRGEAGANVLTF. CDR3 nucleotide sequence: TGTGCCAGCAGCCGAGGGGAGGCTGGGGCCAACGTCCTGACTTTC.

The rearrangement links TRBV30 to TRBJ1-2; TRBD1 matches 7 bases. The CDR3 runs to 14 residues. The trim removed 2 bases at V and 1 base at J, leaving 4 bases unmatched. Germline V gene lookup returns CDR1 GTSNPN and CDR2 SVGIG (reference sequence). The CDR3, as DNA: TGTGCCTGGAGTAGACAGGGTCTTAACTATGGCTACACCTTC. Translating it yields CAWSRQGLNYGYTF. Full variable domain (missing parts from reference TRBV30 and TRBJ1-2): SQTIHQWPATLVQPVGSPLSLECTVEGTSNPNLYWYRQAAGRGLQLLFYSVGIGQISSEVPQNLSASRPQDRQFILSSKKLLLSDSGFYLCAWSRQGLNYGYTFGSGTRLTVV.

V gene TRBV5-1 combines with J gene TRBJ2-7; the match to TRBD1 covers 7 bases. J gave up 4 bases and V 4 bases, and 2 bases lay outside the gene matches. In germline, CDR1 is SGHRS, CDR2 YFSETQ. The length of the CDR3 is 12 residues. The CDR3 loop is CASSVTGYEQYF. The CDR3, as DNA: TGCGCCAGCAGCGTGACAGGGTACGAGCAGTACTTC.

The chain combines TRBV6-1 with TRBJ1-4; D is ambiguous. Germline V gene lookup returns CDR1 MNHNS and CDR2 SASEGT. The CDR3 runs 13 residues. Trimming shortened V by 7 bases and J by 5 bases, and 11 bases separated the two germline ends. CDR3 amino acids: CASMRTGNEKLFF. Written as DNA, the CDR3 is TGTGCCAGCATGCGCACGGGGAATGAAAAACTGTTTTTT.

This clone was counted a few times. V and J are TRBV9 and TRBJ2-1, with 8 nucleotides matching TRBD1. The V gene end was trimmed by 1 base and the J gene end by 6 bases; junction bases not matched to a gene: 6. Germline V CDR1 and CDR2: SGDLS, YYNGEE. The CDR3 runs 15 residues. CDR3 amino acids: CASSVRQGAINEQFF. In DNA form, the CDR3 reads TGTGCCAGCAGCGTACGTCAGGGGGCGATCAATGAGCAGTTCTTC.

The V call is TRBV5-6, the J call TRBJ1-3; possible D gene TRBD1, 5 bases. The V end was cut by 6 bases, the J end by 3 bases, with 13 bases between. The CDR3 contains 14 residues. The germline V gene has CDR1 SGHDT and CDR2 YYEEEE. The CDR3 loop is CASTLLQGGNTIYF. The CDR3, as DNA: TGTGCCAGCACCTTACTTCAGGGTGGAAACACCATATATTTT.

The chain has TRBV7-8 and TRBJ2-1; the D gene is possibly TRBD1 (6 bases). Trimming cost V 2 bases and J 2 bases, with 13 bases left between them. Germline V gene sequence: CDR1 SGHVS, CDR2 FQNEAQ. This CDR3 has 16 amino acids. The CDR3 spells CASSLFATGAYNEQFF. The CDR3 DNA reads as TGTGCCAGCAGCTTATTCGCGACAGGAGCCTACAATGAGCAGTTCTTC.

The rearrangement joins TRBV29-1 to TRBJ2-3; 7 bases align to TRBD1. With V trimmed by 4 bases and J by 6 bases, 1 base remained unmatched. The CDR3 covers 11 residues. Germline CDR1 and CDR2: SQVTM and ANQGSEA. The CDR3 DNA reads TGCAGCGTTGGGACAGGCGATACGCAGTATTTT. Residues: CSVGTGDTQYF.

This clone has only a few counts. V is TRBV5-6 and J is TRBJ2-2; 8 nucleotides line up with TRBD2. J lost 7 bases, V lost 4 bases, and 12 bases had no gene match. The CDR3 extends over 16 amino acids. Germline values: CDR1 SGHDT, CDR2 YYEEEE. CDR3: CASSLPGLDQIGELFF. The CDR3 DNA follows: TGTGCCAGCAGCCTTCCGGGACTAGATCAGATCGGGGAGCTGTTTTTT.

The chain uses TRBV30 and TRBJ2-6, with D perhaps matching TRBD1 (5 bases). Germline assignment: CDR1 GTSNPN and CDR2 SVGIG (reference sequence). CDR3 length: 16 amino acids. The V gene lost 7 bases and the J gene lost 0 bases, with 16 bases spanning the gap. The CDR3 DNA reads TGTGCCTCCCATAGGGGTACAATCTCTGGGGCCAACGTCCTGACTTTC. It is translated as CASHRGTISGANVLTF. Variable domain in full (rest from reference TRBV30 and TRBJ2-6): SQTIHQWPATLVQPVGSPLSLECTVEGTSNPNLYWYRQAAGRGLQLLFYSVGIGQISSEVPQNLSASRPQDRQFILSSKKLLLSDSGFYLCASHRGTISGANVLTFGAGSRLTVL.

The V and J genes are TRBV15 and TRBJ1-2, with unresolved D. V lost 0 bases to trimming and J lost 0 bases, with 8 bases between them. The CDR3 contains 15 residues. Germline CDR1 reads LNHNV; CDR2 reads YYDKDF (reference sequence). The CDR3 sequence: CATSRDNSPNYGYTF. For the CDR3, the DNA is TGTGCCACCAGCAGAGATAACAGCCCTAACTATGGCTACACCTTC.

This clone has just one count. The chain joins TRBV4-3 to TRBJ1-2, with D unclear. The germline CDR1 and CDR2 sequences are LGHNA and YSLEER. The CDR3 extends over 14 amino acids. V was trimmed by 0 bases and J by 8 bases, leaving 13 bases between them. The CDR3 nucleotides read TGCGCCAGCAGCCAAGATGTAAAACCTAGGGGCTACACCTTC. Translated, it gives CASSQDVKPRGYTF.

The gene calls are TRBV9 and TRBJ1-3; no firm D call. Trimming left V 0 bases short and J 1 base short, with 11 bases between. CDR3 length: 16 residues. Per germline, CDR1 SGDLS and CDR2 YYNGEE. CDR3 sequence: CASSVVASPSGNTIYF. In nucleotides, the CDR3 is TGTGCCAGCAGCGTAGTAGCTAGCCCATCTGGAAACACCATATATTTT. Full variable domain (rest looked up from reference TRBV9 and TRBJ1-3): DSGVTQTPKHLITATGQRVTLRCSPRSGDLSVYWYQQSLDQGLQFLIQYYNGEERAKGNILERFSAQQFPDLHSELNLSSLELGDSALYFCASSVVASPSGNTIYFGEGSWLTVV.

This chain joins TRBV29-1 and TRBJ1-3; D gene unclear. The CDR3 consists of 13 residues. Trimming pared 5 bases from V and 5 bases from J, leaving 13 bases between. Looked up from germline, CDR1 is SQVTM and CDR2 is ANQGSEA. CDR3: CSVLGDTRNTIYF. The CDR3 bases are TGCAGCGTTCTCGGTGACACCCGAAACACCATATATTTT.

A single count supports this clone. The rearrangement joins TRBV29-1 to TRBJ2-1; D possibly corresponds to TRBD2 (5 bases). The V gene lost 7 bases and the J gene lost 6 bases, with 19 bases spanning the gap. CDR3 size: 14 residues. The germline CDR1 and CDR2 sequences are SQVTM and ANQGSEA. DNA for the CDR3: TGCAGCGCTCCCCCCGGGATTTTAGGCAATGAGCAGTTCTTC. Translation: CSAPPGILGNEQFF.

The chain uses TRBV19 and TRBJ2-7, with TRBD2 as a possible D gene (7 bases). CDR1 and CDR2 (germline): LNHDA, SQIVND (reference sequence). The CDR3 spans 14 residues. Trimming removed 4 bases from V and 3 bases from J, with 13 bases in between. CDR3 nucleotides: TGTGCCAGTAGTAAGCAGGGGACTAACTACGAGCAGTACTTC. This encodes CASSKQGTNYEQYF.